The 14 T cell receptor beta chains below were found in one sample sequenced in a study of shared clonotypes between healthy human individuals. Here immunoSEQ multiplex PCR was the method, and the copy in TCRdb shows in-frame clones only, minus some. The sample lists hundreds of thousands of clones; roughly 95% were seen once. The sample comprised naive CD4+ T cells sorted from blood. Subset denoted: CD45RA+ positively selected. These receptors came from a woman between 25 and 40 years old in good health.

The genes are TRBV14 and TRBJ2-3, with D uncertain. V was pared by 2 bases and J by 2 bases, with 5 bases between. Per the germline V gene, CDR1 is SGHDN and CDR2 is FVKESK. The CDR3 contains 13 residues. The CDR3 DNA reads TGTGCCAGCAGCCAAAAAAACACAGATACGCAGTATTTT. This gives the protein CASSQKNTDTQYF.

The chain uses TRBV2 and TRBJ1-2; the D is unclear. Germline lookup yields CDR1 SNHLY and CDR2 FYNNEI. CDR3 length: 13 amino acids. V dropped 0 bases and J dropped 8 bases, with 10 bases sitting between them. The CDR3 region has the DNA TGTGCCAGCAGTGAAGCACGAGGCTACGGCTACACCTTC. Translation: CASSEARGYGYTF. The variable domain in full, completed from reference TRBV2 and TRBJ1-2, reads EPEVTQTPSHQVTQMGQEVILRCVPISNHLYFYWYRQILGQKVEFLVSFYNNEISEKSEIFDDQFSVERPDGSNFTLKIRSTKLEDSAMYFCASSEARGYGYTFGSGTRLTVV.

The gene calls are TRBV19 and TRBJ1-1, with TRBD1 matching over 9 bases. CDR3 length equals 16 residues. Per germline, CDR1 LNHDA and CDR2 SQIVND (reference sequence). V dropped 1 base and J dropped 3; count of bases not matched to a gene: 6. CDR3 nucleotides: TGTGCCAGTAGTATAGCACAGGGGGCCCCACACACTGAAGCTTTCTTT. Encoded protein: CASSIAQGAPHTEAFF.

The chain recombines TRBV6-6 with TRBJ1-4; possible D gene TRBD1, 5 bases. Germline assignment: CDR1 MNHNY and CDR2 SVGAGI (reference sequence). The length of the CDR3 is 14 residues. V was cut by 1 base and J by 3 bases, with 6 bases left in between. The chain's CDR3 is CASSYLGPNEKLFF. DNA for the CDR3: TGTGCCAGCAGTTACTTGGGACCTAATGAAAAACTGTTTTTT.

The genes are TRBV29-1 and TRBJ1-1; 12 bases align to TRBD1. Per germline, CDR1 SQVTM and CDR2 ANQGSEA. After removal of 5 bases from V and 3 bases from J, the junction contained 7 bases not matched to a gene. The CDR3 extends over 15 amino acids. The CDR3 region is CSVTGTGGTDTEAFF. As DNA, the CDR3 is TGCAGCGTTACCGGGACAGGGGGCACGGACACTGAAGCTTTCTTT.

This rearrangement joins TRBV5-4 to TRBJ2-7, with a tentative D call TRBD1 (6 bases). V shed 2 bases and J shed 4 bases, with 19 bases lying between them. The length of the CDR3 is 16 residues. The germline CDR1 and CDR2 sequences are SGHNT and YYREEE (reference sequence). The CDR3 reads CASSLGGPNRGYEQYF. The CDR3, as DNA: TGTGCCAGCAGCTTAGGGGGACCTAACCGGGGATACGAGCAGTACTTC.

This chain links TRBV28 with TRBJ1-1; tentatively, D is TRBD1 (6 bases). Germline V gene lookup returns CDR1 MDHEN and CDR2 SYDVKM. V lost 5 bases, J lost 0 bases, and 13 bases lay in between. There are 15 residues in the CDR3. CDR3 nucleotide sequence: TGTGCCAGCAGTCCCCGACAGGATATGAACACTGAAGCTTTCTTT. This encodes CASSPRQDMNTEAFF.

The chain combines TRBV6-5 with TRBJ1-3; tentative D call: TRBD1 (6 bases). Germline values: CDR1 MNHEY, CDR2 SVGAGI. The CDR3 totals 15 residues. V gave up 4 bases and J gave up 2 bases, with 12 bases separating them. CDR3 DNA sequence: TGTGCCAGCAGTTGGACAGAGAAGCCTGGAAACACCATATATTTT. As protein: CASSWTEKPGNTIYF.

The chain employs TRBV5-1 and TRBJ2-7; D may be TRBD2 (6 bases). V lost 4 bases and J lost 1, with 12 bases in between. Germline V CDR1 and CDR2: SGHRS, YFSETQ. The CDR3 totals 14 residues. The CDR3 DNA follows: TGCGCCAGCAGCCCTGGACTACGGTCCTACGAGCAGTACTTC. Translated, it gives CASSPGLRSYEQYF.

V is TRBV2 and J is TRBJ2-7; TRBD1 is a possible D gene (6 bases). The CDR3 totals 14 residues. Germline CDR1 SNHLY, CDR2 FYNNEI. Trimming took off 10 bases at V and 0 bases at J, with 16 bases between the two ends. CDR3 bases: TGTGCCATTAGCCCTCTCAGGGGCTCCTACGAGCAGTACTTC. This encodes CAISPLRGSYEQYF.

This rearrangement joins TRBV6-5 to TRBJ2-7; 9 bases match TRBD1. The CDR3 loop spans 16 amino acids. Trimming at V came to 2 bases and at J to 4 bases, leaving 9 bases not matched to a gene. Germline loops: CDR1 MNHEY, CDR2 SVGAGI. In nucleotides, the CDR3 is TGTGCCAGCAGTTACCGTCAGACAGGGGGAAAGTACGAGCAGTACTTC. Amino acids: CASSYRQTGGKYEQYF.

The genes are TRBV5-1 and TRBJ2-3, with D unresolved. Germline values: CDR1 SGHRS, CDR2 YFSETQ. V gave up 5 bases and J gave up 1 base, with 14 bases separating them. CDR3 size: 15 residues. The CDR3 loop is CASSGEVRRTDTQYF. The CDR3 DNA reads as TGCGCCAGCAGTGGTGAGGTTCGGCGCACAGATACGCAGTATTTT.

This chain joins TRBV28 and TRBJ2-7; TRBD2 agrees at 8 bases. CDR3 size: 14 residues. Germline V gene sequence: CDR1 MDHEN, CDR2 SYDVKM. Losses at the gene ends were 3 bases for V and 5 bases for J; bases not matched to a gene: 6. CDR3 sequence (DNA): TGTGCCAGCAGTTTGGGCGGGAGGCTCAACGAGCAGTACTTC. Protein product: CASSLGGRLNEQYF. Based on the CDR3 plus reference TRBV28 and TRBJ2-7, the full variable domain is DVKVTQSSRYLVKRTGEKVFLECVQDMDHENMFWYRQDPGLGLRLIYFSYDVKMKEKGDIPEGYSVSREKKERFSLILESASTNQTSMYLCASSLGGRLNEQYFGPGTRLTVT.

The rearrangement joins TRBV13 to TRBJ2-1; D is uncertain. The CDR3 extends over 16 amino acids. Germline V lookup: CDR1 PRHDT, CDR2 FYEKMQ (reference sequence). Trimming shortened V by 0 bases and J by 0 bases, and 9 bases separated the two germline ends. CDR3 residues: CASSLGGRYSYNEQFF. CDR3 bases: TGTGCCAGCAGCTTAGGAGGCCGGTACTCCTACAATGAGCAGTTCTTC.